The 32 T cell receptor beta chains below come from one sample, sequenced in a study of T cell responses to AZD1222 COVID-19 vaccine. Assay used: immunoSEQ multiplex PCR; TCRdb lists only in-frame clones, some missing. The sample has 110,000 or so clones, 86% seen once; the top ten hold under 3%. The input for sequencing was peripheral blood, taken 28 days after the second AZD1222 dose. All receptors derive from an adult who received the AZD1222 COVID-19 vaccine.

The chain couples TRBV11-3 to TRBJ2-2; D remains unclear. Germline-derived CDR1 and CDR2 are SGHNT and YENEEA. Trimming took 1 base from V and 5 from J, leaving 5 bases between them. The CDR3 covers 13 residues. The CDR3 loop is CASSLGLTGELFF. The CDR3 DNA sequence: TGTGCCAGCAGCTTAGGGTTGACCGGGGAGCTGTTTTTT.

V usage is TRBV5-4 and J usage is TRBJ2-1; TRBD2 agrees at 7 bases. The germline gives CDR1 SGHNT, CDR2 YYREEE (reference sequence). The ends lost 3 bases at V and 14 bases at J; junction bases unmatched: 20. CDR3 length equals 16 residues. In DNA form, the CDR3 reads TGTGCCAGCAGCTCCTCAGCCCCGGGTCTAGCGGCGAGGAAGTTCTTC. The encoded protein is CASSSSAPGLAARKFF.

The chain has TRBV3-1 (or the pseudogene TRBV3-2) and TRBJ2-2; a possible D gene is TRBD1 (6 bases). CDR3 length: 14 amino acids. With 6 bases removed from V and 6 bases from J, the gap between germline ends came to 14 bases. Germline V CDR1 and CDR2: LGHDT, YNNKEL (reference sequence). CDR3 sequence reads: CASSPTTGSGELFF. The CDR3, as DNA: TGTGCCAGCAGTCCAACCACAGGGTCCGGGGAGCTGTTTTTT.

The chain employs TRBV7-9 and TRBJ2-3; TRBD1 aligns across 7 bases. Germline-derived CDR1 and CDR2 are SEHNR and FQNEAQ (reference sequence). The V gene end was trimmed by 6 bases and the J gene end by 4 bases; junction bases not matched to a gene: 4. The CDR3 is 13 amino acids. CDR3 nucleotide sequence: TGTGCCAGCAGGACAGGGATCGCAGATACGCAGTATTTT. It encodes CASRTGIADTQYF.

This chain connects TRBV7-8 to TRBJ2-5; D gene ambiguous. Trimming left V 1 base short and J 7 bases short, with 16 bases between. The length of the CDR3 is 15 residues. Germline CDR1 and CDR2: SGHVS and FQNEAQ. The CDR3: CASSLEASSSSTQYF. For the CDR3, the DNA is TGTGCCAGCAGCTTAGAGGCGAGCTCCAGTTCGACCCAGTACTTC.

The rearrangement links TRBV18 to TRBJ2-3; no clear D. V was pared by 6 bases and J by 4 bases, with 14 bases between. The CDR3 is 14 amino acids. Germline CDR1 and CDR2: KGHSH and LQKENI. CDR3 protein: CASSTYGPPDTQYF. CDR3 nucleotide sequence: TGTGCCAGCTCCACCTATGGGCCTCCAGATACGCAGTATTTT.

This rearrangement joins TRBV3-1 (or the pseudogene TRBV3-2) to TRBJ2-6; the D is unclear. CDR1 LGHDT and CDR2 YNNKEL come from the germline V gene (reference sequence). CDR3 size: 14 residues. V lost 7 bases, J lost 3 bases, and 10 bases lay in between. In DNA, the CDR3 is TGTGCCAGCACCGACTGGTTTGGGGCCAACGTCCTGACTTTC. Residues: CASTDWFGANVLTF.

This chain joins TRBV6-5 and TRBJ1-6, with 8 bases aligning to TRBD1. The CDR3 length is 15 residues. Germline CDR1 MNHEY, CDR2 SVGAGI. The J segment lost 4 bases and the V segment lost 7 bases, leaving 6 bases of the junction unmatched. The CDR3 region is CASTRGQGYNSPLHF. The CDR3 coding sequence is TGTGCCAGCACGCGAGGACAGGGTTATAATTCACCCCTCCACTTT.

This sequence joins TRBV7-2 and TRBJ1-2; 8 bases match TRBD1. Germline assignment: CDR1 SGHTA and CDR2 FQGNSA. The CDR3 is 15 residues long. The trim removed 5 bases at V and 4 bases at J, leaving 9 bases unmatched. CDR3 DNA sequence: TGTGCCAGCAGCAAACAGGGGGAGTATAGCTATGGCTACACCTTC. Its protein is CASSKQGEYSYGYTF. The variable domain in full, completed from reference TRBV7-2 and TRBJ1-2, reads GAGVSQSPSNKVTEKGKDVELRCDPISGHTALYWYRQSLGQGLEFLIYFQGNSAPDKSGLPSDRFSAERTGGSVSTLTIQRTQQEDSAVYLCASSKQGEYSYGYTFGSGTRLTVV.

The gene calls are TRBV6-1 and TRBJ2-5; 9 bases map to TRBD2. Germline assignment: CDR1 MNHNS and CDR2 SASEGT. With V trimmed by 3 bases and J by 5 bases, 7 bases remained unmatched. The CDR3 totals 15 residues. The CDR3: CASSEGTSGWETQYF. The CDR3 DNA follows: TGTGCCAGCAGTGAGGGAACTAGCGGGTGGGAGACCCAGTACTTC.

CDR3 nucleotides: TGTGCCAGCAGCGCTAGCGGGGGAAGCTATGAGCAGTTCTTC. Encoded protein: CASSASGGSYEQFF. The chain uses TRBV11-2 and TRBJ2-1; 10 bases fit TRBD2. V lost 5 bases, J lost 8 bases, and 6 bases stayed unmatched. The V gene's germline CDR1 is SGHAT and CDR2 FQNNGV. The CDR3 is made up of 14 amino acids. The whole variable domain, remainder taken from reference TRBV11-2 and TRBJ2-1, is EAGVAQSPRYKIIEKRQSVAFWCNPISGHATLYWYQQILGQGPKLLIQFQNNGVVDDSQLPKDRFSAERLKGVDSTLKIQPAKLEDSAVYLCASSASGGSYEQFFGPGTRLTVL.

The J gene is TRBJ1-4, the V gene TRBV3-1 (or the pseudogene TRBV3-2); D might be TRBD1 (6 bases). Trimming left V 4 bases short and J 3 bases short, with 12 bases between. Germline V gene sequence: CDR1 LGHDT, CDR2 YNNKEL (reference sequence). CDR3 length: 15 amino acids. The CDR3 DNA is TGTGCCAGCAGCCGGGGGCTCGCGGCTAATGAAAAACTGTTTTTT. Protein product: CASSRGLAANEKLFF.

The chain is built from TRBV19 and TRBJ2-3; D may be TRBD2 (6 bases). The CDR3 runs 14 residues. V was pared by 1 base and J by 6 bases, with 11 bases between. Germline V gives CDR1 LNHDA, CDR2 SQIVND (reference sequence). The DNA for the CDR3 is TGTGCCAGTAGTATAGCCGGGGGAGAGGATACGCAGTATTTT. It codes for CASSIAGGEDTQYF.

This clone is a singleton in its sample. The chain uses TRBV14 and TRBJ2-3; D might be TRBD2 (6 bases). Trimming cost V 0 bases and J 2 bases, with 12 bases left between them. Germline assignment: CDR1 SGHDN and CDR2 FVKESK. The CDR3 consists of 16 residues. DNA for the CDR3: TGTGCCAGCAGCCAAGATCTTGGGGGGACCACAGATACGCAGTATTTT. Translation gives CASSQDLGGTTDTQYF. The entire variable domain, with the rest obtained from reference TRBV14 and TRBJ2-3, is as follows: EAGVTQFPSHSVIEKGQTVTLRCDPISGHDNLYWYRRVMGKEIKFLLHFVKESKQDESGMPNNRFLAERTGGTYSTLKVQPAELEDSGVYFCASSQDLGGTTDTQYFGPGTRLTVL.

About this clone itself: This sample also contains other DNA sequences that code for the same CDR3. The CDR3 here is CAISAGGSNQPQHF. The CDR3 DNA reads TGTGCCATCAGTGCCGGGGGTAGCAATCAGCCCCAGCATTTT. This rearrangement joins TRBV10-3 to TRBJ1-5; perhaps TRBD1 as D (5 bases). V lost 4 bases, J lost 0 bases, and 7 bases lay in between. Germline CDR1 and CDR2: ENHRY and SYGVKD. There are 14 residues in the CDR3.

The chain couples TRBV9 to TRBJ2-1; possibly TRBD2 for D (6 bases). V gave up 4 bases and J gave up 10 bases, with 21 bases separating them. Germline assignment: CDR1 SGDLS and CDR2 YYNGEE. This CDR3 region has 15 residues. The CDR3 protein is CASSPLFGGASEQFF. The CDR3 DNA reads TGTGCCAGCAGCCCCCTCTTTGGAGGGGCCTCAGAGCAGTTCTTC.

V usage is TRBV30 and J usage is TRBJ1-6, with D possibly being TRBD1 (6 bases). Trimming removed 3 bases at V and 5 bases at J, with 8 bases between. CDR1 is GTSNPN and CDR2 is SVGIG in the germline V gene (reference sequence). The CDR3 runs 13 residues. This CDR3 is CAWRRQDNSPLHF. The CDR3 region has the DNA TGTGCCTGGAGGAGACAGGATAATTCACCCCTCCACTTT. The full variable domain, its missing parts supplied by reference TRBV30 and TRBJ1-6, is SQTIHQWPATLVQPVGSPLSLECTVEGTSNPNLYWYRQAAGRGLQLLFYSVGIGQISSEVPQNLSASRPQDRQFILSSKKLLLSDSGFYLCAWRRQDNSPLHFGNGTRLTVT.

Only a few counts were recorded for this clone. This sequence joins TRBV5-1 and TRBJ1-2; the D is unclear. Looked up from germline, CDR1 is SGHRS and CDR2 is YFSETQ. V was pared by 0 bases and J by 5 bases, with 14 bases between. The CDR3 sequence is 15 residues long. The DNA for the CDR3 is TGCGCCAGCAGCTTGGGTGTCCCAGGAGGGTATGGCTACACCTTC. Protein product: CASSLGVPGGYGYTF.

The chain has TRBV20-1 and TRBJ2-4, with 7 positions matching TRBD2. The germline V gene encodes CDR1 DFQATT and CDR2 SNEGSKA (reference sequence). This CDR3 is 13 amino acids long. The V segment lost 3 bases and the J segment 8 bases; nucleotides outside the gene matches: 7. The CDR3 protein is CSASVGAGDIQYF. The CDR3 DNA sequence: TGCAGTGCTAGTGTCGGGGCGGGGGACATTCAGTACTTC.

V and J are TRBV5-6 and TRBJ2-3; TRBD2 agrees at 8 bases. This CDR3 is 16 amino acids long. Germline CDR1 and CDR2: SGHDT and YYEEEE. The trim removed 5 bases at V and 4 bases at J, leaving 12 bases unmatched. For the CDR3, the DNA is TGTGCCAGCAGTGCTAGCTTTCGGGGGGGATCAGATACGCAGTATTTT. Translated, it gives CASSASFRGGSDTQYF.

The CDR3 DNA sequence: TGTGCCAGCAGCCACCCCTGGGACCTCTCCCAAGAGACCCAGTACTTC. Translating gives CASSHPWDLSQETQYF. The chain combines TRBV14 with TRBJ2-5; D assignment may be TRBD1 or TRBD2 (5 bases each). Trimming took off 3 bases at V and 1 base at J, with 15 bases between the two ends. The CDR3 has 16 amino acids. CDR1 is SGHDN and CDR2 is FVKESK in the germline V gene.

This clone was seen just once. The chain recombines TRBV5-1 with TRBJ1-1; D is unclear. V lost 4 bases to trimming and J lost 0 bases, with 7 bases between them. CDR1 and CDR2 from the germline V gene are SGHRS and YFSETQ. The CDR3 totals 13 residues. As DNA, the CDR3 is TGCGCCAGCAGCCCAGTGATGAACACTGAAGCTTTCTTT. It is translated as CASSPVMNTEAFF.

CDR3 nucleotide sequence: TGTGCCTGGAGTCCTCGGACAGGGAGCAACTATGGCTACACCTTC. It translates to CAWSPRTGSNYGYTF. The chain couples TRBV30 to TRBJ1-2; TRBD1 matches at 8 bases. Germline-derived CDR1 and CDR2 are GTSNPN and SVGIG (reference sequence). J lost 2 bases, V lost 2 bases, and 7 bases had no gene match. The CDR3 is 15 residues long.

The chain uses TRBV9 and TRBJ1-4; TRBD1 is a possible D gene (5 bases). Trimming removed 3 bases from V and 5 bases from J, with 8 bases in between. Per germline, CDR1 SGDLS and CDR2 YYNGEE. This CDR3 is 13 amino acids long. CDR3 sequence: CASSGGPNEKLFF. CDR3 sequence (DNA): TGTGCCAGCAGCGGGGGACCGAATGAAAAACTGTTTTTT.

The rearrangement uses TRBV6-2 or TRBV6-3 and TRBJ1-4; 9 positions match TRBD1. CDR1 is MNHEY, CDR2 SVGEGT, per germline. The CDR3 runs 15 residues. Unmatched junction bases numbered 11, after V lost 7 bases and J lost 8 bases. The CDR3 DNA sequence: TGTGCCAGCAACCCTTCCGGGACAGGGAACGAAAAACTGTTTTTT. Its protein is CASNPSGTGNEKLFF.

The chain links TRBV7-9 to TRBJ1-2; weak D call: TRBD1 (5 bases). This CDR3 has 15 amino acids. V was clipped by 1 base and J by 1 base, with 10 bases between them. Germline V CDR1 and CDR2: SEHNR, FQNEAQ (reference sequence). DNA of the CDR3: TGTGCCAGCAGCTTAGGACAGCGAAATAACTATGGCTACACCTTC. Its translation is CASSLGQRNNYGYTF.

The chain couples TRBV6-2 or TRBV6-3 to TRBJ2-7, with TRBD2 matching 12 bases. V lost 2 bases to trimming and J lost 0 bases; unmatched junction nucleotides: 8. Germline CDR1 MNHEY, CDR2 SVGEGT. The CDR3 covers 18 residues. CDR3 loop: CASSYRLAGAFNSYEQYF. DNA for the CDR3: TGTGCCAGCAGTTACAGACTAGCGGGGGCCTTCAACTCCTACGAGCAGTACTTC.

V and J are TRBV11-3 and TRBJ1-1; D gene ambiguous. Trimming took 2 bases from V and 1 from J, leaving 5 bases between them. CDR1 SGHNT and CDR2 YENEEA come from the germline V gene. The CDR3 runs to 13 residues. The CDR3 is CASSLLGNTEAFF. The DNA of the CDR3 is TGTGCCAGCAGCTTATTAGGGAACACTGAAGCTTTCTTT.

This clone showed up just once. The V and J genes are TRBV5-1 and TRBJ2-3; D may correspond to TRBD1 or TRBD2 (5 bases each). Germline loops: CDR1 SGHRS, CDR2 YFSETQ. The CDR3 is 14 amino acids. V was pared by 8 bases and J by 0 bases, with 13 bases between. This chain's CDR3 is CASSPGTSTDTQYF. CDR3 nucleotides: TGCGCCAGTTCCCCCGGGACGAGCACAGATACGCAGTATTTT.

This clone was counted once. V gene TRBV12-3 or TRBV12-4 combines with J gene TRBJ1-1, with D tentatively TRBD1 (5 bases). The CDR3 loop spans 13 amino acids. V lost 5 bases, J lost 1 base, and 8 bases lay in between. CDR3 residues: CASSRDRNTEAFF. In DNA, the CDR3 is TGTGCCAGCAGTCGCGACAGGAACACTGAAGCTTTCTTT.

The rearrangement uses TRBV18 and TRBJ2-1; D might be TRBD1 (7 bases). In germline, CDR1 is KGHSH, CDR2 LQKENI. V was clipped by 3 bases and J by 7 bases, with 13 bases between them. This CDR3 comprises 14 residues. CDR3 coding DNA: TGTGCCAGCTCACCCTCGACAGGGAGGAATGAGCAGTTCTTC. Translated, it gives CASSPSTGRNEQFF.

This clone was counted a single time. The genes are TRBV5-1 and TRBJ2-5; TRBD1 aligns across 8 bases. Germline V gene lookup returns CDR1 SGHRS and CDR2 YFSETQ. This CDR3 region has 14 residues. Germline trimming cut 4 bases from V and 4 bases from J; bases unmatched to any gene: 6. This CDR3 reads CASSLQGGRETQYF. The CDR3 DNA sequence: TGCGCCAGCAGCCTACAGGGGGGAAGAGAGACCCAGTACTTC. Together with reference TRBV5-1 and TRBJ2-5, the CDR3 gives the full variable domain: KAGVTQTPRYLIKTRGQQVTLSCSPISGHRSVSWYQQTPGQGLQFLFEYFSETQRNKGNFPGRFSGRQFSNSRSEMNVSTLELGDSALYLCASSLQGGRETQYFGPGTRLLVL.